Shown below are 18 T cell receptor beta chains from a single sample sequenced in a study of long-term antiretroviral therapy in people with HIV (dated by TCRdb to between 2021 and 2024). The immunoSEQ hsTCRB v3.0 assay was used at survey level resolution to sequence the TRB variable region. TCRdb's version of the immuneACCESS table is confined to in-frame rearrangements and falls short of the full clone set. An unresolved V gene accounts for under half of the shortfall where checked; the remainder is of unknown origin. Within this sample are 15,000 to 20,000 clones, with 75% to 85% of them counted one time only. The ten top clones hold approximately 9% of the sample. This sample comprised unsorted PBMCs, obtained 0.3 years after starting antiretroviral therapy. The source is a young man with HIV.

The gene calls are TRBV18 and TRBJ2-5; no reliable D call. V lost 4 bases and J lost 1, with 10 bases in between. Germline V gene data show CDR1 as KGHSH and CDR2 as LQKENI. The CDR3 has 14 amino acids. In DNA form, the CDR3 reads TGTGCCAGCTCACAGGGCTTATCCCAAGAGACCCAGTACTTC. Amino acid sequence: CASSQGLSQETQYF.

V usage is TRBV19 and J usage is TRBJ2-1; D not certain. V gave up 4 bases and J gave up 4 bases, with 2 bases separating them. CDR3 length: 11 residues. Germline V lookup: CDR1 LNHDA, CDR2 SQIVND (reference sequence). The DNA of the CDR3 is TGTGCCAGTAGTAGTTACAATGAGCAGTTCTTC. Translated: CASSSYNEQFF.

This chain uses TRBV5-6 with TRBJ1-6, with a tentative D call TRBD1 (6 bases). The CDR3 spans 15 residues. Trimming shortened V by 0 bases and J by 9 bases, and 13 bases separated the two germline ends. CDR1 is SGHDT, CDR2 YYEEEE, per germline. CDR3 nucleotides: TGTGCCAGCAGCTTGGTCACAGGGTGGGGTTCACCCCTCCACTTT. Translated: CASSLVTGWGSPLHF.

The CDR3 reads CASTREGITGELFF. The CDR3 nucleotides are TGTGCCAGCACGCGGGAGGGAATTACCGGGGAGCTGTTTTTT. The chain recombines TRBV2 with TRBJ2-2, with 9 bases identical to TRBD2. The CDR3 runs 14 residues. Germline CDR1 reads SNHLY; CDR2 reads FYNNEI. V shed 7 bases and J 5 bases; nucleotides not matched to a gene: 5.

The rearrangement joins TRBV15 to TRBJ1-6, with D perhaps TRBD1 (5 bases). V lost 0 bases to trimming and J lost 7 bases, with 7 bases between them. The CDR3 consists of 14 residues. Germline lookup yields CDR1 LNHNV and CDR2 YYDKDF (reference sequence). In DNA, the CDR3 is TGTGCCACCAGCAGAGATCGACAGAATTCACCCCTCCACTTT. Its translation is CATSRDRQNSPLHF.

The chain recombines TRBV5-8 with TRBJ2-7, with unresolved D. Looked up from germline, CDR1 is SGHTS and CDR2 is YDEGEE. Trimming removed 2 bases at V and 0 bases at J, with 9 bases between. This CDR3 region has 14 residues. The CDR3 DNA is TGTGCCAGCAGCTTTGGGCCTCGCTCCTACGAGCAGTACTTC. Amino acids: CASSFGPRSYEQYF.

This chain joins TRBV9 and TRBJ2-3, with D tentatively TRBD2 (5 bases). The germline CDR1 and CDR2 sequences are SGDLS and YYNGEE. The V end was cut by 2 bases, the J end by 0 bases, with 16 bases between. This CDR3 has 17 amino acids. Here the CDR3 reads CASSVNLGLASTDTQYF. CDR3 sequence (DNA): TGTGCCAGCAGCGTTAATTTAGGACTCGCTAGCACAGATACGCAGTATTTT.

A few counts support this clone. The chain employs TRBV27 and TRBJ1-5; 7 bases align to TRBD1. V was clipped by 5 bases and J by 2 bases; unmatched bases: 3. This CDR3 is 14 amino acids long. Germline loops: CDR1 MNHEY, CDR2 SMNVEV (reference sequence). The chain's CDR3 is CASSPGQGNQPQHF. The DNA for the CDR3 is TGTGCCAGCAGTCCTGGACAGGGCAATCAGCCCCAGCATTTT.

The J gene is TRBJ2-4, the V gene TRBV28, with 8 nucleotides matching TRBD1. The CDR3 is 15 residues long. Per germline, CDR1 MDHEN and CDR2 SYDVKM. The V gene end was trimmed by 6 bases and the J gene end by 4 bases; junction bases not matched to a gene: 8. The CDR3 region is CASSLYGTGKNIQYF. CDR3 nucleotide sequence: TGTGCCAGCAGCCTGTACGGGACAGGAAAAAACATTCAGTACTTC.

The chain carries TRBV6-1 and TRBJ1-2, with D tentatively TRBD1 (6 bases). V lost 2 bases to trimming and J lost 4 bases, with 11 bases between them. The CDR3 is 14 amino acids. Germline loops: CDR1 MNHNS, CDR2 SASEGT. This CDR3 is CASSENGQLYGYTF. CDR3 DNA: TGTGCCAGCAGTGAAAATGGACAGCTCTATGGCTACACCTTC.

The rearrangement joins TRBV5-5 to TRBJ2-2, with unresolved D. V was clipped by 6 bases and J by 5 bases, with 23 bases between them. The CDR3 is made up of 17 amino acids. The germline gives CDR1 SGHKS, CDR2 YYEKEE (reference sequence). CDR3 protein: CASNMEISVQQTGELFF. CDR3 sequence (DNA): TGTGCCAGCAACATGGAAATCTCGGTACAGCAGACCGGGGAGCTGTTTTTT.

This chain joins TRBV6-1 and TRBJ2-3, with 8 bases fitting TRBD2. The V gene end was trimmed by 4 bases and the J gene end by 0 bases; junction bases not matched to a gene: 9. The length of the CDR3 is 17 residues. In germline, CDR1 is MNHNS, CDR2 SASEGT. CDR3 residues: CASSAHPGGGSTDTQYF. The CDR3 nucleotides are TGTGCCAGCAGTGCCCACCCTGGCGGGGGGAGCACAGATACGCAGTATTTT.

CDR3 loop: CAWNRGSEDTIYF. The CDR3 DNA reads TGTGCCTGGAATAGGGGAAGTGAGGACACCATATATTTT. The V gene is TRBV30, the J gene TRBJ1-3; the D gene is possibly TRBD1 (5 bases). Germline V gene sequence: CDR1 GTSNPN, CDR2 SVGIG (reference sequence). The V and J ends lost 4 bases and 8 bases respectively, with 15 bases between them. The length of the CDR3 is 13 residues.

The chain has TRBV7-8 and TRBJ2-4; a weak D match, TRBD1 (5 bases). The CDR3 runs to 13 residues. Trimming took 2 bases from V and 7 from J, leaving 9 bases between them. The germline V gene has CDR1 SGHVS and CDR2 FQNEAQ. The CDR3 protein is CASSLRSGNIQYF. In nucleotides, the CDR3 is TGTGCCAGCAGCTTACGGTCAGGGAACATTCAGTACTTC.

The rearrangement uses TRBV4-2 and TRBJ1-2, with TRBD1 as a possible D gene (5 bases). The length of the CDR3 is 15 residues. The germline gives CDR1 LGHNA, CDR2 YNFKEQ. Trimming pared 0 bases from V and 2 bases from J, leaving 10 bases between. The CDR3 DNA sequence: TGTGCCAGCAGCCAAGATGGGGCAGGGAACTATGGCTACACCTTC. The encoded protein is CASSQDGAGNYGYTF.

This clone was found a few times. The gene calls are TRBV4-1 and TRBJ1-6, with D possibly matching TRBD1 (5 bases). Germline lookup yields CDR1 MGHRA and CDR2 YSYEKL. The CDR3 has 16 amino acids. Between the trimmed V and J ends, which lost 0 bases and 7 bases, there was a span of 13 bases. The CDR3 loop reads CASSQEGRGGNSPLHF. CDR3 bases: TGCGCCAGCAGCCAAGAGGGGAGGGGAGGCAATTCACCCCTCCACTTT.

This clone has only a few counts. The rearrangement uses TRBV19 and TRBJ1-3; D ambiguous. Trimming stripped 3 bases from V and 4 bases from J, with 10 bases between. From germline, CDR1 is LNHDA and CDR2 SQIVND (reference sequence). The CDR3 consists of 14 residues. CDR3 sequence (DNA): TGTGCCAGTAGTATTGGTCTCGGAGGAAACACCATATATTTT. The encoded protein is CASSIGLGGNTIYF.

The rearrangement links TRBV5-5 to TRBJ2-2, with 8 positions matching TRBD1. Trimming removed 0 bases from V and 6 bases from J; junction bases left unmatched: 7. Germline CDR1 is SGHKS and CDR2 is YYEKEE (reference sequence). This CDR3 comprises 16 residues. The CDR3 sequence: CASSLAAGGISGELFF. The CDR3 nucleotides are TGTGCCAGCAGCTTGGCGGCAGGGGGCATATCCGGGGAGCTGTTTTTT.